This T cell receptor beta chain came from a study of cytomegalovirus exposure and HLA in healthy donors. Whole-study findings and limits: Both high specificity and high sensitivity reportedly marked the classifier's diagnosis of cytomegalovirus status. It was found in a later analysis that first-cohort TCR clusters tended to co-occur in the approximately 130 validation repertoires. The study found most TCR sequences rare, yet found some public TCRs in many donors.

The CDR3 sequence is 14 residues long. Trimming took 3 bases from V and 4 from J, leaving 9 bases between them. The V gene's germline CDR1 is SEHNR and CDR2 FQNEAQ (reference sequence). Comment on this clone: What it binds is not known.

Assay used: immunoSEQ multiplex PCR; TCRdb lists only in-frame clones, some missing. The sample records more than 90,000 clones, approximately 88% being singletons. This sequence joins TRBV7-9 and TRBJ1-4; D unclear. The receptor comes from a man between 18 and 29 years old in good health and CMV-seronegative. Sequencing was performed on PBMCs. The CDR3 loop reads CASSFLGGNEKLFF. The CDR3 region has the DNA TGTGCCAGCAGCTTTTTGGGAGGTAATGAAAAACTGTTTTTT.